Presented here are 14 T cell receptor beta chains from one specimen sequenced in a study of shared clonotypes between healthy human individuals. The repertoire was sequenced with immunoSEQ multiplex PCR; TCRdb's copy has only in-frame clones and lacks some. The sample consists of about 1.1 million clones, roughly 77% of them appearing once. The sequencing input was memory CD4+ T cells from PBMCs. The subset here: CD45RA-negative fraction. The receptors derive from a man aged 18 to 30 in good health. Some clones in this sample may be carry-over from other donors' samples.

The chain links TRBV5-1 to TRBJ2-3; 8 nucleotides agree with TRBD1. Germline assignment: CDR1 SGHRS and CDR2 YFSETQ. V lost 0 bases to trimming and J lost 3 bases; unmatched junction nucleotides: 6. The CDR3 has 16 residues. In DNA form, the CDR3 reads TGCGCCAGCAGCTTGGTAGGCAGGGGGCATACAGATACGCAGTATTTT. Translation gives CASSLVGRGHTDTQYF. Based on the CDR3 plus reference TRBV5-1 and TRBJ2-3, the full variable domain is KAGVTQTPRYLIKTRGQQVTLSCSPISGHRSVSWYQQTPGQGLQFLFEYFSETQRNKGNFPGRFSGRQFSNSRSEMNVSTLELGDSALYLCASSLVGRGHTDTQYFGPGTRLTVL.

The chain links TRBV5-1 to TRBJ2-3; 7 nucleotides agree with TRBD2. This CDR3 contains 14 residues. The germline gives CDR1 SGHRS, CDR2 YFSETQ. V lost 4 bases and J lost 5; bases outside the gene matches: 7. The CDR3 loop is CASSQRLAGDTQYF. Here the CDR3 DNA reads TGCGCCAGCAGCCAAAGACTAGCAGGAGATACGCAGTATTTT.

This chain connects TRBV28 to TRBJ1-2, with D hard to call. Germline CDR1 and CDR2: MDHEN and SYDVKM. V lost 8 bases and J lost 1, with 8 bases in between. The CDR3 consists of 12 residues. CDR3 protein: CASRGVNYGYTF. The CDR3 nucleotides read TGTGCCAGCCGTGGGGTTAACTATGGCTACACCTTC.

The sample holds one count of this clone. The chain recombines TRBV5-4 with TRBJ2-2, with no clear D. There are 13 residues in the CDR3. Germline loops: CDR1 SGHNT, CDR2 YYREEE (reference sequence). With 3 bases removed from V and 4 bases from J, the gap between germline ends came to 7 bases. CDR3 in amino acids: CASSWVSTGELFF. The CDR3, as DNA: TGTGCCAGCAGCTGGGTGAGCACCGGGGAGCTGTTTTTT. Drawing the rest from reference TRBV5-4 and TRBJ2-2, the complete variable domain is ETGVTQSPTHLIKTRGQQVTLRCSSQSGHNTVSWYQQALGQGPQFIFQYYREEENGRGNFPPRFSGLQFPNYSSELNVNALELDDSALYLCASSWVSTGELFFGEGSRLTVL.

This clone has only one observation. The chain is built from TRBV5-8 and TRBJ2-3; D remains unclear. The germline V and J ends were trimmed by 0 bases and 4 bases, with 9 bases remaining between them. The CDR3 is made up of 14 amino acids. CDR1 is SGHTS and CDR2 is YDEGEE in the germline V gene. The DNA for the CDR3 is TGTGCCAGCAGCTTGGTTGGATATGCAGATACGCAGTATTTT. Protein product: CASSLVGYADTQYF.

This chain connects TRBV19 to TRBJ1-5; D remains unclear. CDR1 is LNHDA, CDR2 SQIVND, per germline (reference sequence). The V end was cut by 7 bases, the J end by 7 bases, with 14 bases between. This CDR3 has 13 amino acids. The CDR3 here is CASTTVAWQPQHF. For the CDR3, the DNA is TGTGCCAGTACCACGGTAGCATGGCAGCCCCAGCATTTT.

V is TRBV19 and J is TRBJ1-2, with 7 bases fitting TRBD1. Trimming removed 4 bases from V and 5 bases from J; junction bases left unmatched: 1. The CDR3 extends over 12 amino acids. Germline CDR1 LNHDA, CDR2 SQIVND (reference sequence). The CDR3 loop is CASSRDRYGYTF. The CDR3 DNA reads as TGTGCCAGTAGTAGGGACAGATATGGCTACACCTTC.

This clone was seen a handful of times. The chain is built from TRBV6-7 and TRBJ2-7, with unresolved D. TRBV6-7 counts as an open reading frame of uncertain function. The V end was cut by 0 bases, the J end by 2 bases, with 5 bases between. CDR3 size: 13 residues. CDR3 in DNA: TGTGCCAGCAGTTACTCGAGAGCCTACGAGCAGTACTTC. Translating it yields CASSYSRAYEQYF.

V usage is TRBV27 and J usage is TRBJ2-5, with no clear D. CDR1 and CDR2 (germline): MNHEY, SMNVEV (reference sequence). This CDR3 contains 15 residues. V lost 3 bases to trimming and J lost 2 bases, with 13 bases between them. The CDR3 coding sequence is TGTGCCAGCAGTTTGAGCCGATGGGCTCAAGAGACCCAGTACTTC. Residues: CASSLSRWAQETQYF.

V usage is TRBV6-5 and J usage is TRBJ2-3; D may be TRBD1 or TRBD2 (6 bases each). Germline-derived CDR1 and CDR2 are MNHEY and SVGAGI. This CDR3 has 15 amino acids. Trimming left V 0 bases short and J 2 bases short, with 9 bases between. In nucleotides, the CDR3 is TGTGCCAGCAGTTACTCGAGGGGGGACACAGATACGCAGTATTTT. Amino acids: CASSYSRGDTDTQYF.

The chain couples TRBV10-1 to TRBJ2-7; D remains ambiguous. CDR3 size: 12 residues. Germline V lookup: CDR1 WNHNN, CDR2 SYGVQD (reference sequence). V lost 5 bases and J 3 bases, leaving 8 bases between the germline ends. The CDR3 reads CASSKAYYEQYF. The CDR3 region has the DNA TGCGCCAGCAGTAAAGCCTACTACGAGCAGTACTTC.

The rearrangement uses TRBV6-1 and TRBJ1-4; the D is unclear. V shed 6 bases and J shed 7 bases, with 12 bases lying between them. This CDR3 is 13 amino acids long. Germline V gives CDR1 MNHNS, CDR2 SASEGT. DNA of the CDR3: TGTGCCAGCAGAAGAGGTATCGGTGAAAAACTGTTTTTT. It codes for CASRRGIGEKLFF.

This chain joins TRBV7-2 and TRBJ1-2; 7 bases line up with TRBD1. V dropped 0 bases and J dropped 8; count of bases not matched to a gene: 3. This CDR3 has 13 residues. CDR1 SGHTA and CDR2 FQGNSA come from the germline V gene. CDR3 nucleotides: TGTGCCAGCAGCTTAGCACAGGGGATGGGCTACACCTTC. This translates into CASSLAQGMGYTF.

This clone was found a few times. This chain connects TRBV30 to TRBJ1-2, with a weak D call TRBD1 (5 bases). V was shortened by 3 bases and J by 10 bases, with 12 bases between the two germline ends. CDR3 length: 11 residues. The germline CDR1 and CDR2 sequences are GTSNPN and SVGIG (reference sequence). The CDR3 nucleotides are TGTGCCTGGAGAGTCGGGGGGGTCTACACCTTC. Translating it yields CAWRVGGVYTF.